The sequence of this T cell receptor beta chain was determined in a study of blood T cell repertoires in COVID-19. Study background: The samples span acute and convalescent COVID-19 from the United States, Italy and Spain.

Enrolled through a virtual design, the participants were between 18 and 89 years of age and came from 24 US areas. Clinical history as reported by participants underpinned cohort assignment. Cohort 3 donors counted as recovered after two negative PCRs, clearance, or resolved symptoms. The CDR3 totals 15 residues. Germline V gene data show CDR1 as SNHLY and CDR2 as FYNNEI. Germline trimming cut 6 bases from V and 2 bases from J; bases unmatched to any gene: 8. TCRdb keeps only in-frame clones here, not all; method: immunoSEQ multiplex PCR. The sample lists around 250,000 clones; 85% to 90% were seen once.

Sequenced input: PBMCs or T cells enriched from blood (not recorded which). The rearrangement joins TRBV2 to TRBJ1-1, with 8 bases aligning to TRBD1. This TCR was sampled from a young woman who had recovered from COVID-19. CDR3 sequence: CASRALGQGNTEAFF. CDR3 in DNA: TGTGCCAGCAGGGCCCTCGGACAGGGAAACACTGAAGCTTTCTTT.